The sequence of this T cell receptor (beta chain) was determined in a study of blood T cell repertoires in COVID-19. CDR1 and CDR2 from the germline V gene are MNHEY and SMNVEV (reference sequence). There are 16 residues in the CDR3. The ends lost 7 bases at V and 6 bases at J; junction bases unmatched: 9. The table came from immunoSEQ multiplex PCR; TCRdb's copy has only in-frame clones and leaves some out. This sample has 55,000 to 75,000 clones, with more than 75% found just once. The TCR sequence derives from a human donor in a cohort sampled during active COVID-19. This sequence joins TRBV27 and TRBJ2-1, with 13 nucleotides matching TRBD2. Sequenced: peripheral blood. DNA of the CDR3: TGTGCCAGCACCTACTCCCGGACTAGCGGGAGCAATGAGCAGTTCTTC. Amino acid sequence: CASTYSRTSGSNEQFF.